Listed here are 30 T cell receptor beta chains from one sample, sequenced in a study of early T cells in non-severe SARS-CoV-2 infection. One entry per CDR3 protein results from TCRdb running MiXCR on the 5' RACE reads. The top ten hold about 1.1% of the sample, which has 65,000 to 85,000 distinct CDR3 sequences, 9.5% to 15% seen once. Sequenced sample: whole blood. The source is an adult who was a healthcare worker with PCR-confirmed SARS-CoV-2 infection or an uninfected control (not recorded which).

This chain links TRBV2 with TRBJ2-2, with TRBD1 matching over 7 bases. There are 15 residues in the CDR3. With V trimmed by 8 bases and J by 0 bases, 6 bases remained unmatched. Germline loops: CDR1 SNHLY, CDR2 FYNNEI. The CDR3 spells CASQKGGANTGELFF. Written as DNA, the CDR3 is TGTGCCAGCCAGAAAGGGGGCGCGAACACCGGGGAGCTGTTTTTT.

This clonotype appeared a few times. This sequence joins TRBV19 and TRBJ2-1, with 13 bases aligning to TRBD2. CDR1 is LNHDA and CDR2 is SQIVND in the germline V gene (reference sequence). This CDR3 spans 17 amino acids. The V and J ends lost 3 bases and 1 base, in that order; junction bases with no gene match: 3. CDR3 sequence: CASSMGTSGMSYNEQFF. DNA of the CDR3: TGTGCCAGTAGTATGGGGACTAGCGGGATGTCCTACAATGAGCAGTTCTTC.

In its sample, this clonotype was seen many times. The chain uses TRBV7-9 and TRBJ2-7; D uncertain. V was trimmed by 0 bases and J by 3 bases, leaving 12 bases between them. The CDR3 is made up of 15 amino acids. The germline V gene encodes CDR1 SEHNR and CDR2 FQNEAQ (reference sequence). The CDR3 nucleotides read TGTGCCAGCAGCTTAGCCCGCGGAGTCAGCTACGAGCAGTACTTC. Translated: CASSLARGVSYEQYF.

In its sample, this clonotype was seen many times. The V gene is TRBV6-4, the J gene TRBJ2-3; 9 bases match TRBD2. Germline CDR1 and CDR2: MRHNA and SNTAGT. J gave up 5 bases and V 3 bases, and 9 bases lay outside the gene matches. CDR3 length: 16 amino acids. The CDR3 DNA sequence: TGTGCCAGCAGTGAGATTAGCGGGAGTGGGCAAGATACGCAGTATTTT. Protein sequence: CASSEISGSGQDTQYF.

V is TRBV28 and J is TRBJ2-1; 7 nucleotides line up with TRBD2. Germline V gene data show CDR1 as MDHEN and CDR2 as SYDVKM. With 8 bases clipped from V and 8 bases from J, the junction kept 15 bases outside the gene matches. The CDR3 extends over 15 amino acids. Here the CDR3 reads CASGTGTKMFDEQFF. Written as DNA, the CDR3 is TGTGCCAGCGGAACCGGGACTAAAATGTTCGATGAGCAGTTCTTC.

This rearrangement joins TRBV27 to TRBJ1-1; D not certain. V was cut by 4 bases and J by 3 bases, with 9 bases left in between. Germline CDR1 reads MNHEY; CDR2 reads SMNVEV (reference sequence). The CDR3 has 13 residues. CDR3 coding DNA: TGTGCCAGCAGTTGGGGTACCTACACTGAAGCTTTCTTT. It is translated as CASSWGTYTEAFF.

The chain joins TRBV30 to TRBJ2-7, with D perhaps matching TRBD1 or TRBD2 (5 bases each). Germline lookup yields CDR1 GTSNPN and CDR2 SVGIG (reference sequence). The CDR3 has 14 residues. The V gene lost 2 bases and the J gene lost 6 bases, with 17 bases spanning the gap. The CDR3 loop is CAWSPSDTGREQYF. In DNA, the CDR3 is TGTGCCTGGAGTCCTTCTGATACGGGGCGCGAGCAGTACTTC. The whole variable domain, remainder taken from reference TRBV30 and TRBJ2-7, is SQTIHQWPATLVQPVGSPLSLECTVEGTSNPNLYWYRQAAGRGLQLLFYSVGIGQISSEVPQNLSASRPQDRQFILSSKKLLLSDSGFYLCAWSPSDTGREQYFGPGTRLTVT.

V and J are TRBV7-6 and TRBJ1-5; D remains unclear. Germline CDR1 and CDR2: SGHVS and FNYEAQ. With 1 base removed from V and 9 bases from J, the gap between germline ends came to 10 bases. The CDR3 contains 13 residues. In DNA, the CDR3 is TGTGCCAGCAGCTTAGAGATCGGGAGGCCCCAGCATTTT. Its translation: CASSLEIGRPQHF.

Only a few counts were recorded for this clonotype. The J gene is TRBJ2-7, the V gene TRBV7-8; D is undetermined. The germline V and J ends were trimmed by 4 bases and 6 bases, with 13 bases remaining between them. The CDR3 has 13 residues. Germline CDR1 and CDR2: SGHVS and FQNEAQ. The CDR3 is CASSSEESTEQYF. DNA for the CDR3: TGTGCCAGCAGCTCAGAGGAGAGCACCGAGCAGTACTTC.

At least ten counts were recorded for this clonotype. The chain employs TRBV5-1 and TRBJ2-1; TRBD2 aligns across 8 bases. Trimming at V came to 3 bases and at J to 4 bases, leaving 12 bases not matched to a gene. CDR3 length: 17 amino acids. CDR1 and CDR2 (germline): SGHRS, YFSETQ. DNA for the CDR3: TGCGCCAGCAGCTATTTTTCAAAGCGGGAGCCATACAATGAGCAGTTCTTC. Its protein product is CASSYFSKREPYNEQFF.

This clonotype was counted ten times or more. The chain links TRBV12-3 or TRBV12-4 to TRBJ2-2, with a weak D call TRBD1 (6 bases). CDR3 length equals 16 residues. V lost 6 bases and J lost 7, with 21 bases in between. CDR3 region: CASSADHEQGGGELFF. For the CDR3, the DNA is TGTGCCAGCAGCGCCGACCATGAACAGGGTGGCGGGGAGCTGTTTTTT.

The V gene is TRBV18, the J gene TRBJ2-3; TRBD2 aligns across 12 bases. The V and J ends lost 1 base and 4 bases, in that order; junction bases with no gene match: 3. CDR1 and CDR2 (germline): KGHSH, LQKENI. CDR3 length: 16 amino acids. This chain's CDR3 is CASSPRRLAGADTQYF. In DNA, the CDR3 is TGTGCCAGCTCACCACGTCGACTAGCGGGGGCAGATACGCAGTATTTT.

This rearrangement joins TRBV5-1 to TRBJ2-1; D possibly corresponds to TRBD2 (5 bases). The CDR3 loop spans 15 amino acids. Germline loops: CDR1 SGHRS, CDR2 YFSETQ. Trimming took off 2 bases at V and 0 bases at J, with 9 bases between the two ends. In DNA, the CDR3 is TGCGCCAGCAGCTTCGAGGGCCCCTCCTACAATGAGCAGTTCTTC. Its translation is CASSFEGPSYNEQFF.

This clonotype was counted between two and nine times. V is TRBV7-2 and J is TRBJ2-6; 8 nucleotides line up with TRBD2. V lost 2 bases to trimming and J lost 4 bases; unmatched junction nucleotides: 7. CDR1 and CDR2 from the germline V gene are SGHTA and FQGNSA. This CDR3 comprises 17 residues. The CDR3 DNA follows: TGTGCCAGCAGCTTATGGGTAGCGGGGACCGGGGCCAACGTCCTGACTTTC. This translates into CASSLWVAGTGANVLTF.

This clonotype was counted at least ten times. The rearrangement links TRBV7-9 to TRBJ1-1, with D unresolved. Trimming pared 5 bases from V and 1 base from J, leaving 11 bases between. The CDR3 has 14 residues. The germline gives CDR1 SEHNR, CDR2 FQNEAQ (reference sequence). CDR3 DNA: TGTGCCAGCAGCCTAGAGATTCCGAACACTGAAGCTTTCTTT. It is translated as CASSLEIPNTEAFF.

J is TRBJ1-2 and V is TRBV27; unclear D gene. CDR1 is MNHEY and CDR2 is SMNVEV in the germline V gene (reference sequence). The CDR3 spans 13 residues. With 2 bases removed from V and 2 bases from J, the gap between germline ends came to 6 bases. DNA for the CDR3: TGTGCCAGCAGTTTACAGGAAAACTATGGCTACACCTTC. It specifies CASSLQENYGYTF.

In its sample, this clonotype was seen many times. The chain has TRBV12-5 and TRBJ2-4; tentatively, D is TRBD2 (6 bases). This CDR3 contains 15 residues. Trimming cost V 3 bases and J 2 bases, with 11 bases left between them. Germline V lookup: CDR1 LGHNT, CDR2 FRNRAP. The CDR3: CASGLGRWSKNIQYF. For the CDR3, the DNA is TGTGCTAGTGGTTTAGGGAGGTGGTCCAAAAACATTCAGTACTTC.

The chain is built from TRBV18 and TRBJ1-1; D remains ambiguous. This CDR3 comprises 14 residues. V lost 4 bases and J 7 bases, leaving 16 bases between the germline ends. The germline V gene encodes CDR1 KGHSH and CDR2 LQKENI. The CDR3 bases are TGTGCCAGCTCACTACCTCTCGGGTCCGTTGAAGCTTTCTTT. Its protein product is CASSLPLGSVEAFF.

This clonotype has at least ten counts. The chain combines TRBV29-1 with TRBJ2-5; 7 bases line up with TRBD2. The CDR3 length is 13 residues. Germline CDR1 reads SQVTM; CDR2 reads ANQGSEA. V dropped 7 bases and J dropped 2; count of bases not matched to a gene: 7. CDR3 nucleotides: TGCAGCGCGAGGGGCGGGAGTCAAGAGACCCAGTACTTC. It yields the protein CSARGGSQETQYF.

This clonotype was detected many times. CDR3 in DNA: TGTGCCAGCAGCTCGGGACAATGGGGTTCACCCCTCCACTTT. Its translation: CASSSGQWGSPLHF. The V and J genes are TRBV5-6 and TRBJ1-6; D is possibly TRBD1 (6 bases). V was pared by 3 bases and J by 9 bases, with 13 bases between. CDR1 and CDR2 from the germline V gene are SGHDT and YYEEEE. CDR3 length: 14 residues.

The chain employs TRBV29-1 and TRBJ2-1, with 14 bases that match TRBD2. CDR3 length equals 13 residues. The V segment lost 6 bases and the J segment 9 bases; nucleotides outside the gene matches: 4. CDR1 SQVTM and CDR2 ANQGSEA come from the germline V gene. In DNA form, the CDR3 reads TGCAGCGTGGGGACTAGCGGGAGTGGTGAGCAGTTCTTC. Translation: CSVGTSGSGEQFF.

This clonotype was picked up a small number of times. This may come from a read error, since a much larger clone is one base off. The V gene is TRBV7-6, the J gene TRBJ2-2, with D hard to call. CDR3 length: 17 residues. Germline V lookup: CDR1 SGHVS, CDR2 FNYEAQ. The CDR3 DNA is TGTGCCCGCAGTCGAAGAGTGGTTAGAACAAACACCGGGGAGCTGTTTTTT. Its translation: CARSRRVVRTNTGELFF.

There are many counts of this clonotype. V usage is TRBV28 and J usage is TRBJ2-7; TRBD1 matches 9 bases. The length of the CDR3 is 13 residues. The V gene end was trimmed by 6 bases and the J gene end by 3 bases; junction bases not matched to a gene: 3. Germline values: CDR1 MDHEN, CDR2 SYDVKM. The CDR3 DNA follows: TGTGCCAGCAGCCCGGGACAGGGCTACGAGCAGTACTTC. Amino acids: CASSPGQGYEQYF.

This clonotype was recorded many times. Written as DNA, the CDR3 is TGTGCCAGCAGCGAGCCCTTTATCTCCTACGAGCAGTACTTC. The encoded protein is CASSEPFISYEQYF. The rearrangement links TRBV27 to TRBJ2-7; D is unresolved. Per germline, CDR1 MNHEY and CDR2 SMNVEV (reference sequence). There are 14 residues in the CDR3. Trimming took off 6 bases at V and 0 bases at J, with 12 bases between the two ends.

The V gene is TRBV7-2, the J gene TRBJ2-7; no firm D call. Trimming shortened V by 2 bases and J by 6 bases, and 14 bases separated the two germline ends. Germline CDR1 and CDR2: SGHTA and FQGNSA. The CDR3 extends over 14 amino acids. In DNA form, the CDR3 reads TGTGCCAGCAGCTTAAAGGTTGGTCCTCTCGAGCAGTACTTC. Protein sequence: CASSLKVGPLEQYF.

In its sample, this clonotype was seen many times. The gene calls are TRBV27 and TRBJ2-1; 7 nucleotides agree with TRBD1. Trimming at V came to 1 base and at J to 4 bases, leaving 10 bases not matched to a gene. Germline V CDR1 and CDR2: MNHEY, SMNVEV (reference sequence). The CDR3 is made up of 17 amino acids. DNA of the CDR3: TGTGCCAGCAGTTTATTGGGCGGGTCAGGGGGTTACAATGAGCAGTTCTTC. Translation gives CASSLLGGSGGYNEQFF.

In this sample, this clonotype turned up a few times. The J gene is TRBJ2-1, the V gene TRBV4-3, with D possibly being TRBD2 (5 bases). The germline gives CDR1 LGHNA, CDR2 YSLEER. Trimming pared 3 bases from V and 3 bases from J, leaving 21 bases between. The CDR3 extends over 18 amino acids. In DNA, the CDR3 is TGCGCCAGCAGCCAGCAAACATCCAGGACTGCTATCTACAATGAGCAGTTCTTC. Protein product: CASSQQTSRTAIYNEQFF.

This clonotype occurred many times. CDR3 nucleotides: TGCAGTGCTACCCCGAGGGGGGGCTCAGCCAATGAGCAGTTCTTC. It is translated as CSATPRGGSANEQFF. This chain connects TRBV20-1 to TRBJ2-1; a possible D gene is TRBD2 (7 bases). The CDR3 totals 15 residues. V shed 4 bases and J shed 6 bases, with 19 bases lying between them. Germline CDR1 reads DFQATT; CDR2 reads SNEGSKA (reference sequence).

A remark on this clonotype: A much larger clone lies a single base off, so this may be a read error. The V and J genes are TRBV29-1 and TRBJ2-5; 8 bases are a match to TRBD1. V lost 7 bases, J lost 9 bases, and 7 bases stayed unmatched. This CDR3 spans 11 amino acids. CDR1 SQVTM and CDR2 ANQGSEA come from the germline V gene. The CDR3 reads CSGKDRVPQYF. CDR3 in DNA: TGCAGCGGAAAGGACAGGGTACCCCAGTACTTC.

This clonotype was counted between two and nine times. The V gene is TRBV28, the J gene TRBJ2-1; D gene uncertain. The germline V and J ends were trimmed by 6 bases and 9 bases, with 12 bases remaining between them. Germline lookup yields CDR1 MDHEN and CDR2 SYDVKM. The CDR3 loop spans 12 amino acids. The CDR3 DNA is TGTGCCAGCAGGATTTCCGGCGGTGAGCAGTTCTTC. It yields the protein CASRISGGEQFF.